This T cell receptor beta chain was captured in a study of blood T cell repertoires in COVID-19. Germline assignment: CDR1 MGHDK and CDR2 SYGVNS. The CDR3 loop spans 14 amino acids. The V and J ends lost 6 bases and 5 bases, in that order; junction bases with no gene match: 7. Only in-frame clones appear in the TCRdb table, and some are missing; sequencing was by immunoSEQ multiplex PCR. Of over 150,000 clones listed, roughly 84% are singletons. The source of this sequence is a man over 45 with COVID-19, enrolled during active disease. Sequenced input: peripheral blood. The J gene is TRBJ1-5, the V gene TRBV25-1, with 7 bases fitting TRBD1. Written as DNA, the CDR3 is TGTGCCAGCAGCACGACAGGGCGTCATCAGCCCCAGCATTTT. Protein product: CASSTTGRHQPQHF.